One and the same sample provided the 30 T cell receptor beta chains below, sequenced in a study of metastatic and nonmetastatic thyroid tumors. TCRdb re-analyzed the PCR reads through MiXCR. This sample carries 19,000 or so clones, 28% of them seen once, and the ten largest clones take more than 13%. Patients underwent thyroid surgery, and none had received any treatment before it. The sample was tumor tissue. The receptors were sampled from a male donor with papillary thyroid cancer or a benign thyroid nodule (not recorded which). Some clones in this sample may be carry-over from other donors' samples.

By share, this clone counts as medium-sized. The V call is TRBV18, the J call TRBJ2-7; D not certain. Germline loops: CDR1 KGHSH, CDR2 LQKENI. The V end lost 1 base, the J end lost 6 bases, and 16 bases lay between the germline ends. The CDR3 consists of 15 residues. In DNA, the CDR3 is TGTGCCAGCTCACCACAATATCTAAGCTCGGGCGAGCAGTACTTC. The encoded protein is CASSPQYLSSGEQYF.

The chain couples TRBV10-2 to TRBJ2-7; TRBD1 agrees at 10 bases. The germline gives CDR1 WSHSY, CDR2 SAAADI. V dropped 0 bases and J dropped 5; count of bases not matched to a gene: 16. The CDR3 is 19 residues long. The CDR3 spells CASSESFVGTGAVPDEQYF. DNA of the CDR3: TGCGCCAGCAGTGAGTCTTTTGTGGGGACAGGGGCGGTCCCGGACGAGCAGTACTTC.

The gene calls are TRBV11-2 and TRBJ1-5, with D hard to call. In germline, CDR1 is SGHAT, CDR2 FQNNGV. The length of the CDR3 is 13 residues. Trimming cost V 4 bases and J 7 bases, with 11 bases left between them. Here the CDR3 reads CASSYTVGQPQHF. In DNA form, the CDR3 reads TGTGCCAGCAGCTATACAGTGGGCCAGCCCCAGCATTTT.

V usage is TRBV5-6 and J usage is TRBJ1-1; TRBD1 might be the D (5 bases). Looked up from germline, CDR1 is SGHDT and CDR2 is YYEEEE. This CDR3 has 15 amino acids. With 0 bases removed from V and 4 bases from J, the gap between germline ends came to 13 bases. CDR3 region: CASSLGLQEGTEAFF. In DNA, the CDR3 is TGTGCCAGCAGCTTGGGCCTACAGGAGGGCACTGAAGCTTTCTTT.

About this clone itself: The junction differs from germline at one of its ends, possibly a read error. This sample includes further DNA sequences coding for the same CDR3. The chain carries TRBV6-2 or TRBV6-3 and TRBJ1-1, with TRBD1 identical over 8 bases. This CDR3 spans 16 amino acids. The V gene's germline CDR1 is MNHEY and CDR2 SVGEGT. CDR3 amino acids: CASSYSVGQGRTEAFF. DNA for the CDR3: TGTGCCAGCAGTTATTCCGTCGGACAGGGAAGAACTGAGGCTTTCTTT.

The rearrangement uses TRBV6-1 and TRBJ2-7; 9 nucleotides line up with TRBD1. The germline CDR1 and CDR2 sequences are MNHNS and SASEGT. The CDR3 contains 14 residues. The trim removed 8 bases at V and 3 bases at J, leaving 8 bases unmatched. The chain's CDR3 is CASRTGTGIYEQYF. The DNA for the CDR3 is TGTGCCAGCCGCACCGGGACAGGGATCTACGAGCAGTACTTC.

By share, this clone counts as medium-sized. V and J are TRBV19 and TRBJ2-7; perhaps TRBD2 as D (5 bases). The CDR3 contains 13 residues. The germline V gene encodes CDR1 LNHDA and CDR2 SQIVND (reference sequence). Trimming removed 5 bases at V and 3 bases at J, with 11 bases between. CDR3 in DNA: TGTGCCAGTAGTCCCGGGATGCGCTACGAGCAGTACTTC. Protein: CASSPGMRYEQYF. The whole variable domain, remainder taken from reference TRBV19 and TRBJ2-7, is DGGITQSPKYLFRKEGQNVTLSCEQNLNHDAMYWYRQDPGQGLRLIYYSQIVNDFQKGDIAEGYSVSREKKESFPLTVTSAQKNPTAFYLCASSPGMRYEQYFGPGTRLTVT.

Judged by abundance, this clone is medium-sized. The V and J genes are TRBV20-1 and TRBJ1-1; D is undetermined. There are 14 residues in the CDR3. Trimming took off 1 base at V and 6 bases at J, with 15 bases between the two ends. Germline CDR1 is DFQATT and CDR2 is SNEGSKA (reference sequence). The CDR3 reads CSARVSGQTAEAFF. CDR3 coding DNA: TGCAGTGCTAGAGTTTCGGGCCAAACGGCTGAAGCTTTCTTT.

Only one count was recorded for this clone. The rearrangement uses TRBV7-9 and TRBJ2-7; D is possibly TRBD1 (5 bases). This CDR3 is built from 14 residues. The V gene lost 1 base and the J gene lost 2 bases, with 9 bases spanning the gap. Germline V gives CDR1 SEHNR, CDR2 FQNEAQ (reference sequence). The CDR3: CASSLDQGTYEQYF. The CDR3 DNA sequence: TGTGCCAGCAGCTTAGATCAGGGAACCTACGAGCAGTACTTC.

V is TRBV7-2 and J is TRBJ2-7; D remains ambiguous. With 5 bases removed from V and 0 bases from J, the gap between germline ends came to 11 bases. Looked up from germline, CDR1 is SGHTA and CDR2 is FQGNSA. This CDR3 has 14 residues. The CDR3 loop is CASSLAPPSYEQYF. The CDR3 bases are TGTGCCAGCAGCCTGGCCCCCCCCTCCTACGAGCAGTACTTC.

This clone was seen more than once but under ten times. The chain is built from TRBV19 and TRBJ2-1; possibly TRBD2 for D (5 bases). This CDR3 contains 14 residues. Germline CDR1 reads LNHDA; CDR2 reads SQIVND (reference sequence). V was shortened by 7 bases and J by 4 bases, with 14 bases between the two germline ends. The CDR3 spells CASIVGAGYNEQFF. CDR3 in DNA: TGTGCCAGTATAGTGGGAGCTGGGTACAATGAGCAGTTCTTC.

In its sample, this clone was seen a few times. The V and J genes are TRBV29-1 and TRBJ1-3; D perhaps matches TRBD1 (6 bases). This CDR3 comprises 12 residues. Deletions cut 4 bases from V and 6 bases from J, with 10 bases between. CDR1 and CDR2 from the germline V gene are SQVTM and ANQGSEA. The CDR3 DNA reads TGCAGCGTTGGGACAGAATCAAACACCATATATTTT. It is translated as CSVGTESNTIYF.

The chain couples TRBV7-6 to TRBJ2-1; 9 nucleotides line up with TRBD2. Germline CDR1 reads SGHVS; CDR2 reads FNYEAQ. V shed 5 bases, J shed 8 bases, and the junction held 13 bases outside the gene matches. The CDR3 has 16 residues. Written as DNA, the CDR3 is TGTGCCAGCAGCGCCCCCATTGCGGGAGGGGTCCATGAGCAGTTCTTC. This gives the protein CASSAPIAGGVHEQFF. Together with reference TRBV7-6 and TRBJ2-1, the CDR3 gives the full variable domain: GAGVSQSPRYKVTKRGQDVALRCDPISGHVSLYWYRQALGQGPEFLTYFNYEAQQDKSGLPNDRFSAERPEGSISTLTIQRTEQRDSAMYRCASSAPIAGGVHEQFFGPGTRLTVL.

The sample holds many counts of this clone. V gene TRBV11-2 combines with J gene TRBJ2-3; the D is unclear. Germline CDR1 is SGHAT and CDR2 is FQNNGV. This CDR3 comprises 12 residues. Between the trimmed V and J ends, which lost 5 bases and 6 bases, there was a span of 9 bases. The CDR3 coding sequence is TGTGCCAGCAGCCCTGAGGCCGATACGCAGTATTTT. Its translation is CASSPEADTQYF.

Note on this clone: The junction differs from germline at one of its ends, possibly a read error. The chain couples TRBV6-1 to TRBJ1-5, with a possible D match to TRBD1 (6 bases). Germline loops: CDR1 MNHNS, CDR2 SASEGT. The CDR3 sequence is 13 residues long. The CDR3 bases are TGTGCCAGCAGTGACAGGGGTCAGCATCCCCATCATTTT. It yields the protein CASSDRGQHPHHF.

By sample fraction, this clone is medium-sized (0.01 to 0.1%). This rearrangement joins TRBV9 to TRBJ1-1, with 7 bases aligning to TRBD1. V shed 0 bases and J 1 base; nucleotides not matched to a gene: 0. CDR3 size: 14 residues. Germline V gene data show CDR1 as SGDLS and CDR2 as YYNGEE. The DNA of the CDR3 is TGTGCCAGCAGCGTAGGGGACAGGAACACTGAAGCTTTCTTT. The encoded protein is CASSVGDRNTEAFF.

The rearrangement uses TRBV2 and TRBJ2-7; D remains ambiguous. Germline V gene lookup returns CDR1 SNHLY and CDR2 FYNNEI. V lost 4 bases and J 3 bases, leaving 7 bases between the germline ends. The CDR3 consists of 12 residues. CDR3 DNA: TGTGCCAGCAGTGCCCAGAACTACGAGCAGTACTTC. The encoded protein is CASSAQNYEQYF.

This clone is medium-sized (0.01 to 0.1%) by share. The rearrangement uses TRBV20-1 and TRBJ2-7; perhaps TRBD1 as D (6 bases). Germline-derived CDR1 and CDR2 are DFQATT and SNEGSKA (reference sequence). The V end was cut by 5 bases, the J end by 0 bases, with 8 bases between. CDR3 size: 12 residues. CDR3 coding DNA: TGCAGTGCTGACAGGAGCTCCTACGAGCAGTACTTC. It specifies CSADRSSYEQYF.

This clone was seen only a few times. J is TRBJ2-1 and V is TRBV6-2 or TRBV6-3; no reliable D call. Deletions cut 2 bases from V and 6 bases from J, with 11 bases between. CDR3 length: 14 residues. Germline loops: CDR1 MNHEY, CDR2 SVGEGT. This CDR3 reads CASSYAAATNEQFF. Written as DNA, the CDR3 is TGTGCCAGCAGTTACGCTGCGGCTACCAATGAGCAGTTCTTC.

This clone was recorded a few times. The genes are TRBV6-1 and TRBJ2-7, with 7 bases matching TRBD1. This CDR3 region has 13 residues. The germline V gene has CDR1 MNHNS and CDR2 SASEGT. Unmatched junction bases numbered 6, after V lost 10 bases and J lost 0 bases. The CDR3 DNA sequence: TGTGCCACGCAGGACAGGAACTCCTACGAGCAGTACTTC. Encoded protein: CATQDRNSYEQYF.

This clone showed up many times. V is TRBV27 and J is TRBJ2-3, with 11 positions matching TRBD2. CDR3 length: 18 amino acids. Germline V gives CDR1 MNHEY, CDR2 SMNVEV (reference sequence). J was trimmed by 0 bases and V by 3 bases; bases with no gene match: 8. Here the CDR3 DNA reads TGTGCCAGCAGTTTGGGATGGGGACTAGCGGAGAGCACAGATACGCAGTATTTT. It is translated as CASSLGWGLAESTDTQYF.

This chain uses TRBV12-3 or TRBV12-4 with TRBJ1-1; D uncertain. The length of the CDR3 is 13 residues. V lost 3 bases, J lost 2 bases, and 7 bases lay in between. Written as DNA, the CDR3 is TGTGCCAGCAGTTTGACGAGAAACACTGAAGCTTTCTTT. Translating gives CASSLTRNTEAFF.

This chain joins TRBV20-1 and TRBJ2-7; D ambiguous. Germline CDR1 DFQATT, CDR2 SNEGSKA (reference sequence). The CDR3 runs 14 residues. The germline V and J ends were trimmed by 4 bases and 0 bases, with 13 bases remaining between them. Here the CDR3 reads CSAMDPPSSYEQYF. DNA of the CDR3: TGCAGTGCTATGGACCCGCCGAGCTCCTACGAGCAGTACTTC.

This clone occurred a few times. This chain uses TRBV6-1 with TRBJ2-7; 9 bases align to TRBD2. CDR1 is MNHNS, CDR2 SASEGT, per germline. This CDR3 comprises 14 residues. The J segment lost 1 base and the V segment lost 7 bases, leaving 5 bases of the junction unmatched. The CDR3 loop reads CASTKTSGSYEQYF. The CDR3, as DNA: TGTGCCAGCACCAAGACTAGCGGTTCCTACGAGCAGTACTTC.

This clone is labeled as medium-sized. This chain links TRBV24-1 with TRBJ2-1; 8 bases match TRBD2. After removal of 4 bases from V and 2 bases from J, the junction contained 3 bases not matched to a gene. The CDR3 has 15 amino acids. The germline V gene has CDR1 KGHDR and CDR2 SFDVKD. The DNA of the CDR3 is TGTGCCACCAGTGACATAGCGGGGACCTACAATGAGCAGTTCTTC. Protein: CATSDIAGTYNEQFF.

This clone showed up just a few times. This chain links TRBV6-5 with TRBJ2-6; a weak D match, TRBD1 (6 bases). The CDR3 runs 18 residues. Per the germline V gene, CDR1 is MNHEY and CDR2 is SVGAGI. The V end lost 4 bases, the J end lost 0 bases, and 16 bases lay between the germline ends. CDR3 DNA sequence: TGTGCCAGCAGTTCAATACAGGGCCGGGGCTCTGGGGCCAACGTCCTGACTTTC. The encoded protein is CASSSIQGRGSGANVLTF.

V gene TRBV28 combines with J gene TRBJ2-1; TRBD2 matches at 9 bases. Germline-derived CDR1 and CDR2 are MDHEN and SYDVKM. The CDR3 runs to 12 residues. V lost 5 bases to trimming and J lost 9 bases; unmatched junction nucleotides: 2. CDR3: CASSLAGLEQFF. CDR3 DNA: TGTGCCAGCAGTCTAGCGGGACTTGAGCAGTTCTTC.

V and J are TRBV5-1 and TRBJ1-2; maybe TRBD1 (5 bases). This CDR3 is built from 14 residues. Looked up from germline, CDR1 is SGHRS and CDR2 is YFSETQ. The V and J ends lost 8 bases and 4 bases respectively, with 18 bases between them. The CDR3: CASNGGGNTYGYTF. In nucleotides, the CDR3 is TGCGCCAGTAATGGGGGAGGAAACACCTATGGCTACACCTTC.

With respect to this clone: A read error is possible here, since a much larger clone lies one base away. Other DNA sequences within the sample encode an identical CDR3. The chain joins TRBV2 to TRBJ1-5, with TRBD1 matching 8 bases. Losses at the gene ends were 7 bases for V and 4 bases for J; bases not matched to a gene: 9. There are 15 residues in the CDR3. The germline CDR1 and CDR2 sequences are SNHLY and FYNNEI. CDR3 residues: CASKLGQGGNQPQHF. The DNA for the CDR3 is TGTGCCAGCAAGTTAGGACAGGGAGGTAATCAGCCCCAGCATTTT.

The gene calls are TRBV6-5 and TRBJ2-1; the match to TRBD2 covers 7 bases. The germline V gene encodes CDR1 MNHEY and CDR2 SVGAGI. CDR3 size: 16 residues. The V segment lost 2 bases and the J segment 8 bases; nucleotides outside the gene matches: 12. The CDR3 here is CASSYLPSGSSDEQFF. In DNA form, the CDR3 reads TGTGCCAGCAGTTACCTCCCTAGCGGTAGTAGTGATGAGCAGTTCTTC.